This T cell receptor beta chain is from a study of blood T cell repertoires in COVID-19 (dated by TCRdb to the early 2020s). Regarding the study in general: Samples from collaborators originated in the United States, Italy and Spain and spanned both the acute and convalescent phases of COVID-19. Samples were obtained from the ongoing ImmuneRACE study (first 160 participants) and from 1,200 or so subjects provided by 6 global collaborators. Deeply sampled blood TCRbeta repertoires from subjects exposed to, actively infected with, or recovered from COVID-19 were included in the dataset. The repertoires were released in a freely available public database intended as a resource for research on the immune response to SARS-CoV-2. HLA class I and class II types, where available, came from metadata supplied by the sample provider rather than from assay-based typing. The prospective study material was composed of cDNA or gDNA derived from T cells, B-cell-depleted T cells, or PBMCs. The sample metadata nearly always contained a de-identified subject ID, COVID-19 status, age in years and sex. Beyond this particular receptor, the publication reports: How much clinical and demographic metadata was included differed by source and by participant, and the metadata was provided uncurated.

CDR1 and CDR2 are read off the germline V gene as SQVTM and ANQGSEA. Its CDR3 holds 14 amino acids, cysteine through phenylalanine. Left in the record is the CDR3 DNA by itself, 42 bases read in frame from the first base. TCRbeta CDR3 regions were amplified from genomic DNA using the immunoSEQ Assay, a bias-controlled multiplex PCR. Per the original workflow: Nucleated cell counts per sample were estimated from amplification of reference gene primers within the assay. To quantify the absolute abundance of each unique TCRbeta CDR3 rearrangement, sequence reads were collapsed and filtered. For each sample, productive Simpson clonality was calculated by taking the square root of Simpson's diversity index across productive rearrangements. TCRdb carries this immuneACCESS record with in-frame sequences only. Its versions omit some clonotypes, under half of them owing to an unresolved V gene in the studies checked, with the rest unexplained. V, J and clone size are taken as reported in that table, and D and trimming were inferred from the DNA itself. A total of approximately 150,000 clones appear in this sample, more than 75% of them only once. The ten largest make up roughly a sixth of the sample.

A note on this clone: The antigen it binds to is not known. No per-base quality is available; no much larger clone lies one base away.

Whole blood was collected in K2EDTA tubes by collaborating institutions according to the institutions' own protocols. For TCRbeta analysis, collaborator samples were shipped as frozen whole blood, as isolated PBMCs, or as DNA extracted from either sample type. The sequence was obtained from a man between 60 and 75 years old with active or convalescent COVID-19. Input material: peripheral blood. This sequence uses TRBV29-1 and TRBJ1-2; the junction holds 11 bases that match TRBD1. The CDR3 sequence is CAGTGGENDYGYTF. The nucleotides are TGCGCCGGGACAGGGGGGGAGAATGACTATGGCTACACCTTC.